These 23 T cell receptor beta chains came from one sample sequenced in a study of T cell responses to AZD1222 COVID-19 vaccine. Sequencing was performed with immunoSEQ multiplex PCR; in TCRdb, only in-frame clones are kept and a portion is missing. The top ten hold around 6.2% of the sample, which has 95,000 to 150,000 clones, around 85% seen once. The material was peripheral blood, obtained on day 0 of AZD1222 vaccination. These receptors came from an adult in good health.

The chain couples TRBV4-3 to TRBJ2-2, with D unclear. Germline assignment: CDR1 LGHNA and CDR2 YSLEER. The CDR3 covers 11 residues. V lost 1 base, J lost 7 bases, and 1 base lay in between. In DNA form, the CDR3 reads TGCGCCAGCAGCCAAGGCGGGGAGCTGTTTTTT. It translates to CASSQGGELFF.

V gene TRBV24-1 combines with J gene TRBJ2-3; D unclear. Germline CDR1 and CDR2: KGHDR and SFDVKD. Trimming pared 1 base from V and 1 base from J, leaving 11 bases between. This CDR3 has 16 amino acids. The CDR3 protein is CATSDFGPLGTDTQYF. CDR3 coding DNA: TGTGCCACCAGTGATTTTGGCCCTCTGGGCACAGATACGCAGTATTTT.

This chain links TRBV6-6 with TRBJ1-1; 11 nucleotides match TRBD1. The CDR3 consists of 15 residues. CDR1 is MNHNY and CDR2 is SVGAGI in the germline V gene (reference sequence). With V trimmed by 8 bases and J by 3 bases, 8 bases remained unmatched. Written as DNA, the CDR3 is TGTGCCAGCGGGGGACAGGGGGTTGCGTACACTGAAGCTTTCTTT. It translates to CASGGQGVAYTEAFF.

The chain carries TRBV7-9 and TRBJ2-5, with 8 bases aligning to TRBD2. Germline V gene sequence: CDR1 SEHNR, CDR2 FQNEAQ (reference sequence). V shed 2 bases, J shed 1 base, and the junction held 0 bases outside the gene matches. The CDR3 is 14 amino acids. The CDR3 sequence is CASSLSGGQETQYF. CDR3 DNA sequence: TGTGCCAGCAGCTTAAGCGGGGGCCAAGAGACCCAGTACTTC.

This clone showed up just a few times. The chain combines TRBV2 with TRBJ2-2; D gene unclear. V was clipped by 4 bases and J by 5 bases, with 5 bases between them. Germline assignment: CDR1 SNHLY and CDR2 FYNNEI. There are 12 residues in the CDR3. DNA of the CDR3: TGTGCCAGCAGTGCGGAAACCGGGGAGCTGTTTTTT. This gives the protein CASSAETGELFF.

The chain couples TRBV28 to TRBJ1-5; 7 bases are shared with TRBD1. V shed 5 bases and J 2 bases; nucleotides not matched to a gene: 9. Germline V gene lookup returns CDR1 MDHEN and CDR2 SYDVKM. The CDR3 sequence is 16 residues long. CDR3 in amino acids: CASSPQTGLGNQPQHF. The CDR3 nucleotides read TGTGCCAGCAGTCCCCAGACAGGGTTGGGCAATCAGCCCCAGCATTTT.

The rearrangement links TRBV13 to TRBJ2-7; D may be TRBD1 (6 bases). Germline V gene lookup returns CDR1 PRHDT and CDR2 FYEKMQ (reference sequence). With 2 bases removed from V and 3 bases from J, the gap between germline ends came to 11 bases. This CDR3 is built from 14 residues. The chain's CDR3 is CASSLRNRDYEQYF. The CDR3 DNA follows: TGTGCCAGCAGCTTAAGGAACAGGGACTACGAGCAGTACTTC.

As concerns this clone: This same CDR3 is encoded by further DNA sequences in the sample. The V call is TRBV28, the J call TRBJ1-1; the D gene is possibly TRBD1 (5 bases). Germline V gene data show CDR1 as MDHEN and CDR2 as SYDVKM. The CDR3 is 14 amino acids. V gave up 2 bases and J gave up 2 bases, with 9 bases separating them. CDR3 sequence reads: CASSLGGVNTEAFF. The CDR3 DNA reads TGTGCCAGCAGTTTAGGGGGGGTAAACACTGAAGCTTTCTTT.

The rearrangement uses TRBV29-1 and TRBJ2-2; perhaps D is TRBD1 or TRBD2 (6 bases each). V dropped 6 bases and J dropped 1 base, with 12 bases sitting between them. Germline CDR1 and CDR2: SQVTM and ANQGSEA. The CDR3 totals 14 residues. This CDR3 reads CSVRGEMNTGELFF. DNA of the CDR3: TGCAGCGTGAGGGGGGAGATGAACACCGGGGAGCTGTTTTTT.

The rearrangement joins TRBV7-2 to TRBJ1-5; a weak D match, TRBD1 (6 bases). This CDR3 contains 15 residues. V shed 1 base and J shed 7 bases, with 14 bases lying between them. Germline values: CDR1 SGHTA, CDR2 FQGNSA. Here the CDR3 reads CASSLDTGTRQPQHF. The DNA for the CDR3 is TGTGCCAGCAGCTTAGATACAGGGACGCGCCAGCCCCAGCATTTT.

The V gene is TRBV13, the J gene TRBJ2-7; 12 bases match TRBD2. The CDR3 has 16 residues. V was clipped by 4 bases and J by 1 base; unmatched bases: 5. The germline gives CDR1 PRHDT, CDR2 FYEKMQ (reference sequence). The CDR3 DNA follows: TGTGCCAGCAGCTCATTAACTAGCGGGGGGTCCTACGAGCAGTACTTC. It is translated as CASSSLTSGGSYEQYF.

The genes are TRBV11-2 and TRBJ2-5; D is possibly TRBD1 (6 bases). The length of the CDR3 is 14 residues. The V gene lost 0 bases and the J gene lost 5 bases, with 10 bases spanning the gap. Germline lookup yields CDR1 SGHAT and CDR2 FQNNGV. Written as DNA, the CDR3 is TGTGCCAGCAGCTTAGACCCCCAGGGGGAGACCCAGTACTTC. Encoded protein: CASSLDPQGETQYF.

Only one count was recorded for this clone. The chain recombines TRBV15 with TRBJ1-1; D is perhaps TRBD1 (5 bases). The CDR3 runs 13 residues. The ends were cut back, 0 bases at V and 5 bases at J, with 7 bases in the middle. Looked up from germline, CDR1 is LNHNV and CDR2 is YYDKDF (reference sequence). The CDR3 is CATSREGVTEAFF. The CDR3 DNA reads as TGTGCCACCAGCAGAGAGGGGGTTACTGAAGCTTTCTTT. Drawing the rest from reference TRBV15 and TRBJ1-1, the complete variable domain is DAMVIQNPRYQVTQFGKPVTLSCSQTLNHNVMYWYQQKSSQAPKLLFHYYDKDFNNEADTPDNFQSRRPNTSFCFLDIRSPGLGDTAMYLCATSREGVTEAFFGQGTRLTVV.

The V and J genes are TRBV9 and TRBJ2-1; TRBD2 matches at 7 bases. Germline CDR1 is SGDLS and CDR2 is YYNGEE. The CDR3 sequence is 13 residues long. V was pared by 3 bases and J by 10 bases, with 7 bases of the junction left unmatched. CDR3 in DNA: TGTGCCAGCAGCGCTGGACTAGTTCGAGAGCAGTTCTTC. Residues: CASSAGLVREQFF.

This chain joins TRBV20-1 and TRBJ2-7; either TRBD1 or TRBD2 may fit D (5 bases each). With 3 bases removed from V and 0 bases from J, the gap between germline ends came to 15 bases. The CDR3 is 15 amino acids. CDR1 is DFQATT and CDR2 is SNEGSKA in the germline V gene (reference sequence). CDR3 sequence (DNA): TGCAGTGCTAGTTGGCGGCGTGGGGGCTCCTACGAGCAGTACTTC. Translation gives CSASWRRGGSYEQYF.

The chain links TRBV7-9 to TRBJ1-2; TRBD1 matches at 7 bases. CDR1 is SEHNR and CDR2 is FQNEAQ in the germline V gene (reference sequence). The ends lost 5 bases at V and 8 bases at J; junction bases unmatched: 8. The CDR3 runs to 13 residues. The CDR3 DNA follows: TGTGCCAGCAGCCAAGACAGGGCTGAAGGCTACACCTTC. Its protein product is CASSQDRAEGYTF.

This clone was seen once. The V and J genes are TRBV5-1 and TRBJ1-1; D is possibly TRBD1 (5 bases). V lost 0 bases and J 11 bases, leaving 17 bases between the germline ends. The CDR3 spans 14 residues. Per germline, CDR1 SGHRS and CDR2 YFSETQ. The CDR3 is CASSLGGDLERAFF. As DNA, the CDR3 is TGCGCCAGCAGCTTGGGAGGGGACCTCGAACGGGCTTTCTTT.

The chain couples TRBV6-1 to TRBJ1-2; TRBD1 agrees at 7 bases. The germline gives CDR1 MNHNS, CDR2 SASEGT. After removal of 0 bases from V and 3 bases from J, the junction contained 13 bases not matched to a gene. This CDR3 comprises 18 residues. The CDR3 loop reads CASSEAAITGALYYGYTF. CDR3 in DNA: TGTGCCAGCAGTGAAGCCGCTATCACAGGGGCGCTTTACTATGGCTACACCTTC.

This rearrangement joins TRBV14 to TRBJ1-6, with a weak D call TRBD1 (5 bases). This CDR3 has 13 residues. Trimming took 3 bases from V and 9 from J, leaving 9 bases between them. Germline values: CDR1 SGHDN, CDR2 FVKESK. The chain's CDR3 is CASSQTGGSPLHF. CDR3 DNA sequence: TGTGCCAGCAGCCAGACGGGGGGTTCACCCCTCCACTTT. Together with reference TRBV14 and TRBJ1-6, the CDR3 gives the full variable domain: EAGVTQFPSHSVIEKGQTVTLRCDPISGHDNLYWYRRVMGKEIKFLLHFVKESKQDESGMPNNRFLAERTGGTYSTLKVQPAELEDSGVYFCASSQTGGSPLHFGNGTRLTVT.

The V gene is TRBV19, the J gene TRBJ2-1; no clear D. CDR1 and CDR2 (germline): LNHDA, SQIVND (reference sequence). The CDR3 sequence is 15 residues long. The V end lost 7 bases, the J end lost 6 bases, and 19 bases lay between the germline ends. The CDR3 DNA is TGTGCCAGTAACGGGTTCCTAGGGCAGTCCAATGAGCAGTTCTTC. It yields the protein CASNGFLGQSNEQFF.

CDR3 amino acids: CASSHRDASINSPLHF. For the CDR3, the DNA is TGTGCCAGCAGTCACAGGGACGCCTCAATTAATTCACCCCTCCACTTT. This chain joins TRBV7-2 and TRBJ1-6; the D gene is possibly TRBD1 (6 bases). Trimming removed 6 bases at V and 6 bases at J, with 18 bases between. Per the germline V gene, CDR1 is SGHTA and CDR2 is FQGNSA. The CDR3 totals 16 residues. Variable domain in full (rest from reference TRBV7-2 and TRBJ1-6): GAGVSQSPSNKVTEKGKDVELRCDPISGHTALYWYRQSLGQGLEFLIYFQGNSAPDKSGLPSDRFSAERTGGSVSTLTIQRTQQEDSAVYLCASSHRDASINSPLHFGNGTRLTVT.

V gene TRBV29-1 combines with J gene TRBJ2-1; the D is unclear. V was clipped by 7 bases and J by 0 bases, with 10 bases between them. The CDR3 extends over 13 amino acids. Germline CDR1 SQVTM, CDR2 ANQGSEA. The chain's CDR3 is CSGGRDSYNEQFF. CDR3 nucleotide sequence: TGCAGCGGGGGAAGGGACTCCTACAATGAGCAGTTCTTC.

The chain is built from TRBV28 and TRBJ2-1; no reliable D call. Trimming removed 5 bases at V and 3 bases at J, with 11 bases between. CDR1 MDHEN and CDR2 SYDVKM come from the germline V gene. CDR3 size: 14 residues. CDR3 bases: TGTGCCAGCAGTAATGGCAATATCTACAATGAGCAGTTCTTC. Residues: CASSNGNIYNEQFF.